The present TCR beta chain was sequenced within a study of T cells in Graves' hyperthyroidism and ophthalmopathy. Whole-study results and caveats: Ophthalmopathy stood apart from stable hyperthyroidism in a 13 V-J model.

There were TCR beta CDR3 regions amplified from RNA transcripts. First-round RT-PCR with HTBI primers amplified the TCR CDR3 region. TCRdb re-called the multiplex PCR reads with MiXCR, one entry per CDR3 protein. The table records over 300,000 distinct CDR3 sequences, 11% to 15% of them present only once. Trimming left V 6 bases short and J 6 bases short, with 14 bases between. The germline V gene encodes CDR1 LNHDA and CDR2 SQIVND (reference sequence). The CDR3 has 13 amino acids. This clonotype was observed a few times. Its antigen is still unknown. V is TRBV19 and J is TRBJ1-1; D perhaps matches TRBD1 (5 bases). The specimen sequenced was blood. The TCR comes from a woman aged 60 to 75 with Graves' hyperthyroidism. CDR3: CASRGPYGAEAFF. The CDR3 DNA reads TGTGCCAGTAGGGGACCCTACGGGGCTGAAGCTTTCTTT. Based on the CDR3 plus reference TRBV19 and TRBJ1-1, the full variable domain is DGGITQSPKYLFRKEGQNVTLSCEQNLNHDAMYWYRQDPGQGLRLIYYSQIVNDFQKGDIAEGYSVSREKKESFPLTVTSAQKNPTAFYLCASRGPYGAEAFFGQGTRLTVV.